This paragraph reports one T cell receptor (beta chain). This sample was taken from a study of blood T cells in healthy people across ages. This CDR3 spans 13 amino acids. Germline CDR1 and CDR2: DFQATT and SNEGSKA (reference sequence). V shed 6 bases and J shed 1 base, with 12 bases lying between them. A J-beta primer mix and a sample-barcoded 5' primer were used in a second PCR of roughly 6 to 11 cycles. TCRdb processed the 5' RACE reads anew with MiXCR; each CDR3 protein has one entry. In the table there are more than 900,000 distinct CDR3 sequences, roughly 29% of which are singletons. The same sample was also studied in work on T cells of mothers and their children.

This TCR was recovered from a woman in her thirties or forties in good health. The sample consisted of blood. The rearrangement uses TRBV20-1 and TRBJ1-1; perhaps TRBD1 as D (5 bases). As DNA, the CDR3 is TGCAGTGCGCCGACAGCTAAGAACACTGAAGCTTTCTTT. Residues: CSAPTAKNTEAFF.